The clone carrying this T cell receptor (beta chain) was found a few times. The Seattle site enrolled patients during active infection and followed them longitudinally. This record comes from a study of blood T cell repertoires in COVID-19. Study overall: The United States, Italy and Spain were the sources of the acute and convalescent COVID-19 samples. T cells, B-cell-depleted T cells, or PBMCs supplied cDNA or gDNA.

In the authors' methods: Reference gene primers were amplified, and this amplification served to estimate nucleated cell counts. Libraries were prepared by immunoSEQ multiplex PCR; TCRdb keeps only in-frame clonotypes and omits some of them. V and J calls and clone size follow that table, whereas D and trimming were derived from the DNA. Of 200,000 to 250,000 clones in the sample, roughly four fifths were seen once. This CDR3 region has 15 residues. CDR1 is SGDLS, CDR2 YYNGEE, per germline. V shed 4 bases and J 2 bases; nucleotides not matched to a gene: 8. This receptor was taken from a woman in her 70s with COVID-19, enrolled during active disease. Sequences were obtained from peripheral blood. The chain is built from TRBV9 and TRBJ1-2; 7 nucleotides agree with TRBD1. CDR3 loop: CASSRTGTENYGYTF. The DNA of the CDR3 is TGTGCCAGCAGCCGAACCGGGACAGAGAACTATGGCTACACCTTC.